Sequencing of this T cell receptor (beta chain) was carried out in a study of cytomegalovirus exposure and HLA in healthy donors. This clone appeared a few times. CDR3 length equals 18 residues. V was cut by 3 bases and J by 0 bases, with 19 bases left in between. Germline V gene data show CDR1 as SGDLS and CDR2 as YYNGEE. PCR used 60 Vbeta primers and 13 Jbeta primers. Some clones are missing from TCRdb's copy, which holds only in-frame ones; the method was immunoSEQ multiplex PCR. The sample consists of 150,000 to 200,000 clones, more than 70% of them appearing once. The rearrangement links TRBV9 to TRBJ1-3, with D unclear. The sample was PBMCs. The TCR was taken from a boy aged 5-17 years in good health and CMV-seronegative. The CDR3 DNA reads TGTGCCAGCAGCGCTCGGAAACGCGGTGAATCCTCTGGAAACACCATATATTTT. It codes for CASSARKRGESSGNTIYF.